The text below deals with one T cell receptor (beta chain). No antigen is known for it. Profiling relied on immunoSEQ multiplex PCR, and the TCRdb table lists in-frame clones only, not all of them. Of tens of thousands of clones in the sample, approximately 84% were seen once. This record belongs to a study of a mutant IDH1 vaccine in newly diagnosed glioma. Study information: Vaccination was launched 4-6 weeks after radiotherapy alone, or with temozolomide cycles. Former treatment meant radiotherapy, temozolomide, or both; the majority had gotten both.

V trimming: 4 bases; J trimming: 5 bases; junction bases outside the gene matches: 6. This CDR3 contains 15 residues. Germline CDR1 and CDR2: KGHSH and LQKENI. Broader study findings: Pseudoprogression apparently lacked any relation to changes in top peripheral T cell clonotypes.

Time point: week 23, last vaccination. In every dose of vaccine, 300 ug of mutant IDH1 20-mer peptide was given alongside topical imiquimod. The sequenced sample was PBMCs, obtained from a glioma patient whose treatment included an IDH1 peptide vaccine. V and J are TRBV18 and TRBJ2-5, with 11 bases identical to TRBD2. The clonotype originates from a man younger than 30 with glioma. CDR3 amino acids: CASSHGLAGGETQYF. CDR3 DNA sequence: TGTGCCAGCTCACACGGACTAGCGGGTGGGGAGACCCAGTACTTC.